The following is a TCR beta chain sequence with its context. Which antigen it targets is not known. No qualities accompany the bases; no much larger clone lies one base away. TCR cDNA was made using 5'RACE template switching, a step that added a universal primer site and unique molecular identifiers. Priming of cDNA synthesis was performed from both the TCR alpha and TCR beta constant segments. Library amplification involved two PCR steps, and the second step added sample barcodes and sequencing adapters. Sequencing of libraries was done on Illumina HiSeq 2500 (2x100 bp) or NovaSeq (2x150 bp). Per the source publication's procedure: MIGEC handled demultiplexing of reads and collapsing into UMI consensus sequences, while MiXCR performed V(D)J alignment. Vaccine-responding clonotypes were defined with edgeR using replicate PBMC samples, requiring FDR below 0.01 and a log2 fold change above 5 up to day 15. Each bulk clonotype received a CD4 or CD8 identity based on whether the sequenced CD4 or CD8 repertoire contained that clonotype at higher abundance. Starting from the raw public reads, TCRdb applied fastp trimming at Q25, assembled clones with MiXCR and retained in-frame beta chains. Every distinct CDR3 protein forms one entry, paired with its most common genes and DNA. These V and J calls derive from TCRdb rather than the authors' analysis. The sample table lists about 130,000 distinct CDR3 sequences, about 7.4% of them with a count of one. The ten largest account for 2% to 3% of the sample.

From cysteine to phenylalanine, the CDR3 is 15 amino acids long. Of the read, only the CDR3 DNA is kept; its 45 bases are in frame from base 1. V loses 4 bases at its end and J loses 1 base; junction bases beyond the gene matches: 2. Reading the germline V gene (reference sequence) gives CDR1 SEHNR and CDR2 FQNEAQ. These data belong to a study of T cells after yellow fever vaccination (dated by TCRdb to the late 2010s). As for the study more broadly: Libraries from fractions with low cell numbers were prepared with the SMART-Seq v4 Ultra Low Input RNA kit. Bulk TCR alpha and beta repertoires were sequenced longitudinally to track T-cell clones before and after primary and booster YFV17D yellow fever vaccination. Two healthy male donors made up the cohort, one aged 18 to 30 years and the other aged 30 to 40 years. Bulk PBMC replicates and cell subsets were isolated from blood drawn at multiple timepoints before and after both primary and secondary immunization.

The treatment or condition label of this sample denotes: live attenuated yellow fever vaccine strain. A standard Ficoll-Paque protocol was used to isolate PBMCs from peripheral blood. Dynabeads CD4 and CD8 positive selection kits were used to isolate the CD4 and CD8 T-cell fractions. RNA was extracted with TriZol from bulk PBMCs, CD4 and CD8 fractions, and dextramer-positive and dextramer-negative fractions. The paper's findings and limits, for the study overall: The secondary T-cell response was found to be weaker but faster than the primary response, with a peak reached on day 5 rather than on day 15. The study included only a couple of donors, which limits how far the findings can be generalized. Most clones expanded after primary vaccination (approximately 97% of CD4 and around 89% of CD8) were re-detected after the booster, suggesting that broad memory maintenance occurred. A small share of clonotypes was detected in both CD4 and CD8 compartments, with the overlap likely arising from convergent recombination. Computational filtering was needed because FACS-sorted repertoires could contain abundant contaminating clonotypes from the bulk population.

The starting material was CD4+ T cells sorted from PBMCs, obtained roughly 10 days after the first yellow fever vaccination. Rearrangement joined TRBV7-9 to TRBJ1-5, with TRBD1 matching 9 junction bases. This TCR derives from a man between 18 and 35 years old who received the YFV17D yellow fever vaccine. The bases read TGTGCCAGCAGCTCGACAGGGGGAAGCAATCAGCCCCAGCATTTT. Its translation is CASSSTGGSNQPQHF.